The rows below give T cell receptor beta chains drawn from one sample of a study of shared clonotypes between healthy human individuals. Measured with immunoSEQ multiplex PCR; TCRdb has only the in-frame clones, and not every one. The data contain about 2 million clones, about 95% of them singletons. The sequencing input was naive CD8+ T cells sorted from blood. The receptor source for this set is a young man in good health. Each CDR3 is given without its conserved first and last residue. D genes are given only for firm matches.

V: TRBV27; D: NA; J: TRBJ2-2; CDR3: ASSINTGELF
V: TRBV6-5; D: NA; J: TRBJ2-3; CDR3: ASGGLADTQY
V: TRBV11-2; D: NA; J: TRBJ2-7; CDR3: ASSFGHFYEQY
V: TRBV14; D: NA; J: TRBJ2-2; CDR3: ASSQVLDYTGELF
V: TRBV10-3; D: NA; J: TRBJ1-1; CDR3: AIRAGRASTEAF
V: TRBV7-9; D: NA; J: TRBJ2-2; CDR3: ASSLSMSAGELF
V: TRBV5-1; D: NA; J: TRBJ2-7; CDR3: ASSLDPSFYEQY
V: TRBV30; D: TRBD1; J: TRBJ2-7; CDR3: AWSGQGGEQY
V: TRBV15; D: NA; J: TRBJ2-7; CDR3: ATSSDRTYEQY
V: TRBV11-2; D: NA; J: TRBJ2-1; CDR3: ASSFRPGYNEQF
V: TRBV25-1; D: NA; J: TRBJ1-5; CDR3: ASSPAASGVFQPQH
V: TRBV9; D: NA; J: TRBJ1-1; CDR3: ASSVRWEHPNTEAF
V: TRBV5-1; D: NA; J: TRBJ2-3; CDR3: ASSLEVSTDTQY
V: TRBV7-9; D: NA; J: TRBJ2-3; CDR3: ASSSTSPDTQY
V: TRBV30; D: NA; J: TRBJ2-3; CDR3: AWSPGVLRPPTDTQY
V: TRBV11-3; D: NA; J: TRBJ2-1; CDR3: ASSLADSSRYNEQF
V: TRBV9; D: TRBD1; J: TRBJ1-3; CDR3: ASSVEGGQGMTGNTIY
V: TRBV2; D: TRBD1; J: TRBJ1-3; CDR3: ASSVLGQGPGNTIY
V: TRBV5-1; D: NA; J: TRBJ1-1; CDR3: ASSGSRGANTEAF
V: TRBV6-5; D: TRBD2; J: TRBJ2-2; CDR3: ASSYPAGGTGELF
V: TRBV5-1; D: NA; J: TRBJ2-2; CDR3: ASSHSPSEPNTGELF
V: TRBV29-1; D: NA; J: TRBJ1-2; CDR3: SDSGVYGYT
V: TRBV7-9; D: NA; J: TRBJ2-1; CDR3: ASSFGVRGLDEQF
V: TRBV27; D: NA; J: TRBJ1-1; CDR3: ASSLKGRGMNTEAF
V: TRBV9; D: NA; J: TRBJ2-2; CDR3: ASSDGTYNTGELF
V: TRBV6-5; D: TRBD1; J: TRBJ2-2; CDR3: ASSYAGTGVGGELF
V: TRBV27; D: NA; J: TRBJ2-1; CDR3: ASSLSTRQISEF
V: TRBV2; D: TRBD1; J: TRBJ1-5; CDR3: ASSEGRGMDQPQH
V: TRBV5-8; D: NA; J: TRBJ2-7; CDR3: ASSLAGVHDEANEQY
V: TRBV7-9; D: NA; J: TRBJ2-7; CDR3: ASSLVGWEQY
V: TRBV7-6; D: NA; J: TRBJ2-5; CDR3: ASSFRGGQETQY
V: TRBV9; D: TRBD1; J: TRBJ2-7; CDR3: ASSAGQGFGTYEQY
V: TRBV5-6; D: TRBD2; J: TRBJ2-1; CDR3: ASSLGLAGEDEQF
V: TRBV10-2; D: NA; J: TRBJ2-3; CDR3: ASHTTLPASEGTDTQY
V: TRBV30; D: NA; J: TRBJ2-7; CDR3: AWILPGQSYEQY
V: TRBV7-2; D: NA; J: TRBJ2-5; CDR3: ASSLEGPWGGPQETQY
V: TRBV11-2; D: NA; J: TRBJ1-6; CDR3: ASSWADSPLH
V: TRBV4-1; D: NA; J: TRBJ2-7; CDR3: ASSPMGPSTYEQY
V: TRBV29-1; D: TRBD1; J: TRBJ1-2; CDR3: SVHGQGWGYT
V: TRBV9; D: TRBD1; J: TRBJ2-3; CDR3: ASSVDPGTGDTDTQY
V: TRBV19; D: NA; J: TRBJ1-1; CDR3: ASSFTDVNTEAF
V: TRBV5-1; D: TRBD2; J: TRBJ2-7; CDR3: ASSWDPRAGGDEQY
V: TRBV28; D: NA; J: TRBJ1-2; CDR3: ASSPGDRDFYGYT
V: TRBV6-1; D: NA; J: TRBJ2-7; CDR3: ASREQSEQY
V: TRBV7-6; D: NA; J: TRBJ2-3; CDR3: ASSLEDGSTDTQY
V: TRBV4-2; D: NA; J: TRBJ1-1; CDR3: ASSQERFMNTEAF
V: TRBV5-5; D: TRBD1; J: TRBJ2-1; CDR3: ASSQTGQAGNNEQF
V: TRBV28; D: TRBD1; J: TRBJ2-7; CDR3: ASSFHTGTGVGSSEQY